The source of this T cell receptor beta chain is a study of CD8+CD57+ T cells in acquired aplastic anemia. Study observations and caveats: It was found that roughly 29 CD8+ CDR3 sequences were shared between patients and controls.

CD8+CD57+ cell expansion had been shown by flow cytometry in patients chosen for sequencing. No patient had been given any therapy when blood was sampled. CDR3 length equals 16 residues. Looked up from germline, CDR1 is DFQATT and CDR2 is SNEGSKA (reference sequence). V lost 3 bases and J lost 1, with 18 bases in between. The study profiled TCR beta VDJ and CDR3 using genomic DNA as template. MiXCR, run by TCRdb on the reads, gives a single entry per CDR3 protein. The data show 250,000 to 300,000 distinct CDR3 sequences, roughly 59% seen once. Remarks on this clonotype: Its antigen is not known.

J is TRBJ2-5 and V is TRBV20-1, with D perhaps matching TRBD2 (6 bases). Sequencing was performed on sorted CD4+, CD8+, or CD8+CD57+ T cells (not recorded which) from PBMCs. This sequence originates from a human donor with aplastic anemia. CDR3 in amino acids: CSASHSGRALQETQYF. The CDR3 nucleotides read TGCAGTGCTAGTCACAGCGGGCGAGCCCTCCAAGAGACCCAGTACTTC.